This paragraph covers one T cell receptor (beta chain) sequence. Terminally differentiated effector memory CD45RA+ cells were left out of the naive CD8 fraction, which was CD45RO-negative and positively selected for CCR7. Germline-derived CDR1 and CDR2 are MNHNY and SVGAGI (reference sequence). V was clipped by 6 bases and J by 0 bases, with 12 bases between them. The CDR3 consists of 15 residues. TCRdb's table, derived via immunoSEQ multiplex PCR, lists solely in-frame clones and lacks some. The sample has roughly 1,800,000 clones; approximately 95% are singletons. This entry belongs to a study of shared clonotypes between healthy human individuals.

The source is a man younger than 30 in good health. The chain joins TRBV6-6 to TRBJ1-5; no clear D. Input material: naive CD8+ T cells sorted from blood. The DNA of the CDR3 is TGTGCCAGCAGCGAAGAGTGGGTTAGCAATCAGCCCCAGCATTTT. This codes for CASSEEWVSNQPQHF.